Below, one T cell receptor beta chain is given with its context. Its specificity is unknown. This sample is part of a study of T-cell memory formation after mild COVID-19. Background on the study: There were largely donor-specific TCR clusters.

TCRalpha and TCRbeta libraries used 5'RACE with constant-segment primers and UMIs. TCRdb passed the 5' RACE reads through MiXCR, listing each CDR3 protein once. Of roughly 190,000 distinct CDR3 sequences in the sample, 27% were seen once. Overall study findings and caveats: Contracting CD4+ clones sat mainly in CM and EM; CD8+ in EMRA.

CDR3 size: 11 residues. Germline V gene lookup returns CDR1 SQVTM and CDR2 ANQGSEA. The ends were cut back, 3 bases at V and 5 bases at J, with 7 bases in the middle. Input material: PBMCs or a T cell subset sorted from them (not recorded which). The chain has TRBV29-1 and TRBJ2-5, with D perhaps matching TRBD2 (6 bases). This sequence was found in an adult woman who had mild COVID-19 (a few samples of this study predate the infection). Cell type and time point are not known. The CDR3: CSVEDYETQYF. As DNA, the CDR3 is TGCAGCGTTGAGGACTATGAGACCCAGTACTTC.